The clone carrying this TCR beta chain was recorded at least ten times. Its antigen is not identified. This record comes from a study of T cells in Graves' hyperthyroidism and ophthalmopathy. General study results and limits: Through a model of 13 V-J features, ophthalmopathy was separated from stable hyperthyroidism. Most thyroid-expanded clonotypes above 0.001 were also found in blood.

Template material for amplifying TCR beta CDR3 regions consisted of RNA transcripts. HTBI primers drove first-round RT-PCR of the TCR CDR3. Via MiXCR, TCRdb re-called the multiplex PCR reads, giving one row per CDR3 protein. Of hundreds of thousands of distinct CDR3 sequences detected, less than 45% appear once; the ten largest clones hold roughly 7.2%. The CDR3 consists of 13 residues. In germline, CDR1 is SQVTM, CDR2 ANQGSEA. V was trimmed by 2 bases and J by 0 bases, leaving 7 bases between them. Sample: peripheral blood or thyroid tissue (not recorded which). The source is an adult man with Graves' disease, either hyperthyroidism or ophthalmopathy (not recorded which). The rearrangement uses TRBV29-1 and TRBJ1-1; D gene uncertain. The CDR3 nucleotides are TGCAGCGTTGAACGGCGGTTGAACACTGAAGCTTTCTTT. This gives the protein CSVERRLNTEAFF.